These T cell receptor beta chains were read from a single sample in a study of shared clonotypes between healthy human individuals. Clones were sequenced by immunoSEQ multiplex PCR, and TCRdb holds only the in-frame ones, with some missing. The sample contains around 510,000 clones, roughly 72% of which appear only once. Material: PBMCs. These receptors all stem from a woman aged 40 to 49 in good health. Some clones in this sample may be carry-over from other donors' samples. Both conserved end residues are part of each CDR3. The order of the fields is CDR3 DNA, CDR3 protein, clone size, V gene, J gene, D gene. The D gene is left open where the match is weak. Clone size is given for some rows only: seen once, a few or many times, or a class if the clone is expanded.

TGCAGCGTCGAGACTGTTGCCTACAATGAGCAGTTCTTC,CSVETVAYNEQFF,.,TRBV29-1,TRBJ2-1,.
TGCGCCAGCAGCCAAGTTTTACAGGGGGATGTAGCTTTCTTT,CASSQVLQGDVAFF,.,TRBV4-3,TRBJ1-1,TRBD1
TGTGCCAGCAGTCTGGGGCGGCTGTCTGGAAACACCATATATTTT,CASSLGRLSGNTIYF,.,TRBV7-8,TRBJ1-3,.
TGTGCCACCAGCAGAGAATCGACGGATAGCTCCTACGAGCAGTACTTC,CATSRESTDSSYEQYF,.,TRBV15,TRBJ2-7,.
TGTGCCAGCAGCCGAATAGCGGGCCTCTCCTACAATGAGCAGTTCTTC,CASSRIAGLSYNEQFF,once,TRBV7-2,TRBJ2-1,TRBD2
TGCGCCAGCAGCCAACAGGGGGCGGGGGAGACCCAGTACTTC,CASSQQGAGETQYF,.,TRBV5-1,TRBJ2-5,TRBD1
TGTGCCAGCAGTCCCTTGTCCGGGGCCTACGAGCAGTACTTC,CASSPLSGAYEQYF,many,TRBV28,TRBJ2-7,.
TGTGCCAGTAGTCCCCGACGGGTTAAAGGCGAGCAGTACTTC,CASSPRRVKGEQYF,.,TRBV19,TRBJ2-7,.
TGTGCCAGCACCTCCGGAAGGAGGAACACCGGGGAGCTGTTTTTT,CASTSGRRNTGELFF,.,TRBV6-1,TRBJ2-2,.
TGCGCCAGCAGCTGGGTCGGTCGCGGCACAGATACGCAGTATTTT,CASSWVGRGTDTQYF,.,TRBV5-1,TRBJ2-3,.
TGTGCCAGCAGAGCCGGAGAAACAGGGAGTCGCGCTTTCTTT,CASRAGETGSRAFF,.,TRBV27,TRBJ1-1,.
TGTGCCAGCAGTTCTAAAAGCGGGAGGGTTTCCGGGGAGCTGTTTTTT,CASSSKSGRVSGELFF,.,TRBV6-5,TRBJ2-2,TRBD2
TGTGCCAGCAGCTTAGCGGGGGAACGAGCAGATACGCAGTATTTT,CASSLAGERADTQYF,.,TRBV7-8,TRBJ2-3,.
TGCGCCAGCAGCTTGGGGGCAGCAAACACTGAAGCTTTCTTT,CASSLGAANTEAFF,many,TRBV5-1,TRBJ1-1,.
TGTGCCAGCAGCCGACAGGGTCGGGGCACAGATACGCAGTATTTT,CASSRQGRGTDTQYF,.,TRBV5-8,TRBJ2-3,TRBD1
TGTGCCAGCAGCTTAGTCCTGGGCCCGGAGACCCAGTACTTC,CASSLVLGPETQYF,few,TRBV11-2,TRBJ2-5,.
TGTGCCAGCAGCCCCATGGGGTCCTACAATGAGCAGTTCTTC,CASSPMGSYNEQFF,.,TRBV9,TRBJ2-1,.
TGTGCCAGTAGTACCTGGAACGGGGAGCTGTTTTTT,CASSTWNGELFF,.,TRBV19,TRBJ2-2,.
TGCGCCAGTTCAGCGCTAGTGGGCGAGCAGTACTTC,CASSALVGEQYF,.,TRBV5-1,TRBJ2-7,.
TGTGCCAGCAGCTTGGGGGATGGTGCACCCCTCCACTTT,CASSLGDGAPLHF,.,TRBV5-4,TRBJ1-6,.
TGCGCCAGCAGCTCGGGGCCCAGCAGGGAGACCCAGTACTTC,CASSSGPSRETQYF,.,TRBV5-1,TRBJ2-5,.
TGCGCCAGCAGCCAACGTGGGGGAGCCGAGCAGTACTTC,CASSQRGGAEQYF,.,TRBV4-1,TRBJ2-7,.
.,CTSSVGAGNEALF,once,TRBV9,TRBJ1-1,.
TGTGCCAGTTCAACCGGGACCACCAGCTCCTACGAGCAGTACTTC,CASSTGTTSSYEQYF,.,TRBV18,TRBJ2-7,.
TGTGCCTCCGCCAGGGGAAGTGAAAAACTGTTTTTT,CASARGSEKLFF,many,TRBV15,TRBJ1-4,.